This TCR beta chain was recovered during a study of control samples from healthy donors and cancer patients. Assay: immunoSEQ multiplex PCR; the TCRdb copy retains only in-frame clones and omits some. The profile shows about 160,000 clones, around 90% of them singletons. Germline V gene lookup returns CDR1 MNHEY and CDR2 SVGAGI. Deletions cut 0 bases from V and 6 bases from J, with 9 bases between. The CDR3 is 13 residues long. The clonotype was recovered from a woman in her 30s in good health. The chain carries TRBV6-5 and TRBJ2-7; tentative D call: TRBD2 (5 bases). Sequencing was carried out using blood. CDR3 in DNA: TGTGCCAGCAGTTACTCGGAGGCTGCCGAGCAGTACTTC. It is translated as CASSYSEAAEQYF.